This TCR beta chain stems from a study of patients and donors after allogeneic stem cell transplantation. TCRdb reprocessed the RT-PCR reads via MiXCR and lists one record per CDR3 protein. Of about a million distinct CDR3 sequences in the sample, approximately 19% were seen once. Germline CDR1 reads SQVTM; CDR2 reads ANQGSEA. CDR3 size: 16 residues. Trimming cost V 2 bases and J 3 bases; bases outside gene matches: 11. This chain connects TRBV29-1 to TRBJ1-2; 8 positions agree with TRBD1. The sequence was obtained from a human donor who was either an allogeneic HSCT recipient or a stem cell or donor lymphocyte infusion donor (not recorded which). It is not recorded whose cells these are; they may come from a transplant donor. Sequenced sample: blood, either unsorted or a sorted T cell fraction (not recorded which). The CDR3 region is CSVESLSGQGYYGYTF. CDR3 bases: TGCAGCGTTGAATCCTTATCAGGACAGGGTTACTATGGCTACACCTTC.